The entry below gives a single T cell receptor beta chain sequence along with its context. The sample is drawn from a study of T cell changes during pregnancy in multiple sclerosis. Here immunoSEQ multiplex PCR was the method, and the copy in TCRdb shows in-frame clones only, minus some. The data hold 70,000 to 95,000 clones, with more than 80% observed a single time. Germline V gene lookup returns CDR1 LGHNA and CDR2 YNFKEQ. The CDR3 contains 15 residues. The V gene end was trimmed by 3 bases and the J gene end by 1 base; junction bases not matched to a gene: 4. This TCR was sampled from a female donor in good health, enrolled as a control in a pregnancy study. This sample comprised peripheral blood, obtained in the second trimester of pregnancy. The genes are TRBV4-2 and TRBJ2-3; TRBD2 matches at 7 bases. In DNA, the CDR3 is TGTGCCAGCAGCCAGCTGGGGGGGGGCACAGATACGCAGTATTTT. This gives the protein CASSQLGGGTDTQYF.